The 2 T cell receptor beta chains in this list originate from one sample, sequenced in a study of cytomegalovirus exposure and HLA in healthy donors. In the PCR, 60 Vbeta and 13 Jbeta primers were used. Repertoires were generated with immunoSEQ multiplex PCR, while TCRdb's copy carries only in-frame clones and drops some. Of approximately 240,000 clones detected, approximately 82% appear once; the ten largest clones hold about 0.6%. Sequencing input: PBMCs. The receptors shown here come from a woman between 35 and 50 years old in good health and CMV-seronegative.

The chain is built from TRBV28 and TRBJ2-5; possible D gene TRBD2, 5 bases. The J call may not be correct, given that the DNA end is closer to TRBJ2-7. This CDR3 comprises 14 residues. Germline values: CDR1 MDHEN, CDR2 SYDVKM. Here the CDR3 reads CASSLGRAIDEQYF. The CDR3 DNA is TGTGCCAGCAGTTTAGGGCGGGCGATTGACGAGCAGTACTTC.

The V call is TRBV6-5, the J call TRBJ1-3; 7 bases are shared with TRBD1. The CDR3 is made up of 15 amino acids. In germline, CDR1 is MNHEY, CDR2 SVGAGI. J lost 4 bases, V lost 2 bases, and 5 bases had no gene match. CDR3 in DNA: TGTGCCAGCAGTTACGGGCAGGGGGGAGGAAACACCATATATTTT. As protein: CASSYGQGGGNTIYF.